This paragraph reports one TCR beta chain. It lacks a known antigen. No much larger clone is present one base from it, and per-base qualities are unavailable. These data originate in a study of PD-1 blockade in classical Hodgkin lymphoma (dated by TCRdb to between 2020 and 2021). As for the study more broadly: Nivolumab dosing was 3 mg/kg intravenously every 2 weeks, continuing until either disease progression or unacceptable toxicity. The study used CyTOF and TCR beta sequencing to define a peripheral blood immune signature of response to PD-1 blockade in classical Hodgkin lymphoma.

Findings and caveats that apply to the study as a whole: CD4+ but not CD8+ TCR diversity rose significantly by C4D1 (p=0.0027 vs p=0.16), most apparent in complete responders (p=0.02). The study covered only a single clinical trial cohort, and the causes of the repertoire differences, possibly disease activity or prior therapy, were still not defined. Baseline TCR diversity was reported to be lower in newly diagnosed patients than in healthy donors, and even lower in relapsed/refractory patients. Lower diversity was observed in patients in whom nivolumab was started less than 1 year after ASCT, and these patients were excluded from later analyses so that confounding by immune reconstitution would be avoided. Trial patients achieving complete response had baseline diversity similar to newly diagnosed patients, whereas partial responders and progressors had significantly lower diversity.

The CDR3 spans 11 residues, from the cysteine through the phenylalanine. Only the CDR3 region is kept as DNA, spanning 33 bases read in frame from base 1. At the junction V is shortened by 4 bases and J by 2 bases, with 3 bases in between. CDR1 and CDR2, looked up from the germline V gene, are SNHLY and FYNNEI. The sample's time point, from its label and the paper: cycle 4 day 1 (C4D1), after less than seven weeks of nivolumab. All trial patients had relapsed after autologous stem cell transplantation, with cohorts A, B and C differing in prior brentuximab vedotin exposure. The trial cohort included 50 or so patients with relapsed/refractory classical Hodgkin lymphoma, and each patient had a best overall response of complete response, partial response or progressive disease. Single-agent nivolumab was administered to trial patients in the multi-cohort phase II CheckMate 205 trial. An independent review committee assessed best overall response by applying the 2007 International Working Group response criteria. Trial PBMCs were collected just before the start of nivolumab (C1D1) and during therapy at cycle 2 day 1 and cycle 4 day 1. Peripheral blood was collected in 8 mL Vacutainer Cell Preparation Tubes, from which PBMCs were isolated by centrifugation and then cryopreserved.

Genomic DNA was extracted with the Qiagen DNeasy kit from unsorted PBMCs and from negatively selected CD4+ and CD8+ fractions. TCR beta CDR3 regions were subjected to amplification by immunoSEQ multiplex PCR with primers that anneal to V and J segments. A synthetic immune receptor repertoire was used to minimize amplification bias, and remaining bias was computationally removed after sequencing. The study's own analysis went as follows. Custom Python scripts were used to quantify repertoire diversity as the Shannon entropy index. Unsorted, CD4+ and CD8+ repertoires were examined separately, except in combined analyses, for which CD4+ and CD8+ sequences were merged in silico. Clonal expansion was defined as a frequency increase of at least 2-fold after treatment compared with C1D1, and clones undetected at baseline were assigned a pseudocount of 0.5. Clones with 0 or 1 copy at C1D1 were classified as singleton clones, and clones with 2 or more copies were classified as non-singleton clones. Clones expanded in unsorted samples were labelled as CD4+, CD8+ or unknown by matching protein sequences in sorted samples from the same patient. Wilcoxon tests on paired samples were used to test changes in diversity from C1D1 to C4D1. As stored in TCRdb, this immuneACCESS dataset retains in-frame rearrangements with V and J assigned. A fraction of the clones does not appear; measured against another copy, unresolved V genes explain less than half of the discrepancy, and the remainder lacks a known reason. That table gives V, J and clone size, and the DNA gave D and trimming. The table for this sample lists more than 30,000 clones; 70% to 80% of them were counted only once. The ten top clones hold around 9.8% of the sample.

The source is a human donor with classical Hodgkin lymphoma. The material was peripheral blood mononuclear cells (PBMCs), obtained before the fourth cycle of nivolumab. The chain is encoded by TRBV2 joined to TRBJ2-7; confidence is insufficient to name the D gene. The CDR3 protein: CASSVTYEQYF. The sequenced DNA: TGTGCCAGCAGTGTAACCTACGAGCAGTACTTC.